This T cell receptor (beta chain) was observed in a study of blood T cell repertoires in COVID-19. Study-wide background: PBMCs, B-cell-depleted T cells, or T cells were the source of the cDNA or gDNA that made up the material.

In the original processing: Counts of nucleated cells, estimated from reference gene primer amplification, were obtained. Clones were sequenced by immunoSEQ multiplex PCR, and TCRdb holds only the in-frame ones, with some missing. Clonal size and the V and J genes are those of that table, whereas D and trimming came from the DNA. The table records about 150,000 clones, roughly nine tenths of them present only once. The CDR3 is 14 residues long. V lost 5 bases and J lost 2; bases outside the gene matches: 4. Germline lookup yields CDR1 LNHDA and CDR2 SQIVND (reference sequence). The V and J genes are TRBV19 and TRBJ2-3; 7 bases fit TRBD2. This clonotype was obtained from a woman aged 70-85 years with acute or convalescent COVID-19. Sequencing used peripheral blood. In DNA, the CDR3 is TGTGCCAGTAGTGAAGCGGGAACCACAGATACGCAGTATTTT. Residues: CASSEAGTTDTQYF.